This entry features one T cell receptor (beta chain) sequence. Its target is not known. This specimen comes from a study of OX40 agonist ivuxolimab in advanced cancers. Study-wide background: Patient treatment consisted of intravenous ivuxolimab administration every 2 weeks at 0.01 to 10 mg/kg. Study results and caveats: The specificity for antigen of the expanded peripheral T cells was not determined.

This CDR3 spans 11 amino acids. V lost 4 bases and J lost 10, with 11 bases in between. CDR1 SGDLS and CDR2 YYNGEE come from the germline V gene. The repertoire was sequenced with immunoSEQ multiplex PCR; TCRdb's copy has only in-frame clones and lacks some. The table shows tens of thousands of clones, with about 65% occurring only once. The clonotype comes from an adult with an advanced solid tumor such as melanoma, head and neck, liver or kidney cancer. The material sequenced was CD4+ or CD8+ T cells sorted from blood, taken in a trial of the OX40 agonist ivuxolimab. The genes are TRBV9 and TRBJ1-2; D uncertain. This CDR3 is CASSLRADYTF. The CDR3 region has the DNA TGTGCCAGCAGCCTTCGGGCCGACTACACCTTC.